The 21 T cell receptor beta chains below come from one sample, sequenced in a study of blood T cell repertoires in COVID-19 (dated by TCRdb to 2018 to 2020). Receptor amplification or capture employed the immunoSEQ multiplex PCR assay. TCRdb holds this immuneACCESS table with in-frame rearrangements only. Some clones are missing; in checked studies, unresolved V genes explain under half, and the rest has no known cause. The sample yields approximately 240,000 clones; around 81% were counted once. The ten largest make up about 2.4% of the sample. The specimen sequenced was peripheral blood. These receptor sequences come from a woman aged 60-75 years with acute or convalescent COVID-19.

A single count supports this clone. CDR3 region: CASSPPAQGKNEQFF. CDR3 sequence (DNA): TGTGCCAGCTCACCACCGGCTCAGGGTAAAAATGAGCAGTTCTTC. The chain uses TRBV18 and TRBJ2-1; possible D gene TRBD1, 5 bases. Germline CDR1 is KGHSH and CDR2 is LQKENI. Trimming took off 0 bases at V and 7 bases at J, with 13 bases between the two ends. CDR3 size: 15 residues.

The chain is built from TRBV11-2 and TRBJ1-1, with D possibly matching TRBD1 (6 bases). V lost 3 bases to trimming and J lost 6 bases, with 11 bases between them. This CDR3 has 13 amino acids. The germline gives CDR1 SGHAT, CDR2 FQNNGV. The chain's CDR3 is CASSFQGFSEAFF. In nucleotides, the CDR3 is TGTGCCAGCAGCTTCCAGGGGTTTTCTGAAGCTTTCTTT.

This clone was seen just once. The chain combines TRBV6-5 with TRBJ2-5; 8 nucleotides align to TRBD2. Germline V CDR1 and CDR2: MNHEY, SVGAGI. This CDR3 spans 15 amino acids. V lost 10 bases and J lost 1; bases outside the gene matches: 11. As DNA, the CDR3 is TGTGCCACCGCCGTTGGGGCGGGGGGCCAAGAGACCCAGTACTTC. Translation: CATAVGAGGQETQYF.

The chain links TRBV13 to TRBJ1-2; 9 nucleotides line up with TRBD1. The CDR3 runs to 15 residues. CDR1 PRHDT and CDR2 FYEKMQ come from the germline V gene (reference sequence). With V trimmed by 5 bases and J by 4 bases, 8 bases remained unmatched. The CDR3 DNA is TGTGCCAGCAGCGCAAGGGGACAGGGTCTCTATGGCTACACCTTC. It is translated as CASSARGQGLYGYTF.

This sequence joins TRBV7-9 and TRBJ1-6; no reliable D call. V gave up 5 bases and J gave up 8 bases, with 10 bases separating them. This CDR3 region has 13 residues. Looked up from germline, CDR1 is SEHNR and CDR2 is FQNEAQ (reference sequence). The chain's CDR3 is CASSPLRDSPLHF. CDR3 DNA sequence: TGTGCCAGCAGCCCTCTGAGGGATTCACCCCTCCACTTT. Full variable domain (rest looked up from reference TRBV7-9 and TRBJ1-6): DTGVSQNPRHKITKRGQNVTFRCDPISEHNRLYWYRQTLGQGPEFLTYFQNEAQLEKSRLLSDRFSAERPKGSFSTLEIQRTEQGDSAMYLCASSPLRDSPLHFGNGTRLTVT.

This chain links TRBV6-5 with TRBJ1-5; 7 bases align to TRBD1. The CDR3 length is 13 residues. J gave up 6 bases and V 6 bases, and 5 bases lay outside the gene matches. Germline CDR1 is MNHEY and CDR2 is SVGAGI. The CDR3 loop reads CASRQGPSQPQHF. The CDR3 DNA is TGTGCCAGCAGACAGGGGCCCTCTCAGCCCCAGCATTTT.

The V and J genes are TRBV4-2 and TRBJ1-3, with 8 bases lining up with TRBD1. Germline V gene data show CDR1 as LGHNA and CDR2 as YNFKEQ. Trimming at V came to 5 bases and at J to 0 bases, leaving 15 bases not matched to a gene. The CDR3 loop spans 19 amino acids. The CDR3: CASSSRTGRMPNSGNTIYF. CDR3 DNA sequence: TGTGCCAGCAGCTCTAGGACAGGGCGTATGCCCAACTCTGGAAACACCATATATTTT.

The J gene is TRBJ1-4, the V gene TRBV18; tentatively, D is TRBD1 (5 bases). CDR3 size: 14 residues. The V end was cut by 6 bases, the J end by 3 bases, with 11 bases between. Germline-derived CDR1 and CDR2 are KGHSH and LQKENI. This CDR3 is CASSPREANEKLFF. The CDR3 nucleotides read TGTGCCAGCTCTCCCAGGGAGGCTAATGAAAAACTGTTTTTT.

CDR3 sequence: CASSRTGGYEQYF. The DNA for the CDR3 is TGTGCCAGTAGTAGAACAGGCGGATACGAGCAGTACTTC. V and J are TRBV19 and TRBJ2-7, with D possibly matching TRBD1 (5 bases). Trimming took off 4 bases at V and 4 bases at J, with 11 bases between the two ends. Germline lookup yields CDR1 LNHDA and CDR2 SQIVND (reference sequence). This CDR3 has 13 residues.

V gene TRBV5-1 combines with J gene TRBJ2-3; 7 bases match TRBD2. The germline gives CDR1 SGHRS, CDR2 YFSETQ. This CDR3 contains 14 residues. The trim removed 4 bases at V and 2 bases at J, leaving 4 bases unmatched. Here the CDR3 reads CASSRGLDTDTQYF. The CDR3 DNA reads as TGCGCCAGCAGCCGAGGACTAGACACAGATACGCAGTATTTT.

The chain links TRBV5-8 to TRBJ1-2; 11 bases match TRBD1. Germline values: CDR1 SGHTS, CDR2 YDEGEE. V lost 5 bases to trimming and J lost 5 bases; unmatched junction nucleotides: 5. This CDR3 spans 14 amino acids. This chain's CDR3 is CASRRTGGWYGYTF. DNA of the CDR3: TGTGCCAGCAGAAGGACAGGGGGCTGGTATGGCTACACCTTC.

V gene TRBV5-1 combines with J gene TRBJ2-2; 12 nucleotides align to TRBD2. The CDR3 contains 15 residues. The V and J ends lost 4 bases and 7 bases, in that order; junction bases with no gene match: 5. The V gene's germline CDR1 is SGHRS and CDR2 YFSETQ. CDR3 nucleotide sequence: TGCGCCAGCAGCCCACTAGCGGGGGGCAGCGGGGAGCTGTTTTTT. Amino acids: CASSPLAGGSGELFF.

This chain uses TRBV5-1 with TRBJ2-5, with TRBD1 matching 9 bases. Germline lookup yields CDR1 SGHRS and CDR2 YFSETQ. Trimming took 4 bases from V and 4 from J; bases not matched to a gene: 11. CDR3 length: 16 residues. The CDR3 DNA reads TGCGCCAGCAGCCTACTAGGGGACAGGGTTGGAGAGACCCAGTACTTC. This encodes CASSLLGDRVGETQYF.

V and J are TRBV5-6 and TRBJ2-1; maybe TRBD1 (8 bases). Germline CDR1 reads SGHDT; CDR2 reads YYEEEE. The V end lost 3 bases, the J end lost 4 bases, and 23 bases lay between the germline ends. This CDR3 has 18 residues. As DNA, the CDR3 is TGTGCCAGCAGCTCAAGGGGGGGGCCGGGACAGGTTTACAATGAGCAGTTCTTC. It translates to CASSSRGGPGQVYNEQFF. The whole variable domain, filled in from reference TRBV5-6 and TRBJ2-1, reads DAGVTQSPTHLIKTRGQQVTLRCSPKSGHDTVSWYQQALGQGPQFIFQYYEEEERQRGNFPDRFSGHQFPNYSSELNVNALLLGDSALYLCASSSRGGPGQVYNEQFFGPGTRLTVL.

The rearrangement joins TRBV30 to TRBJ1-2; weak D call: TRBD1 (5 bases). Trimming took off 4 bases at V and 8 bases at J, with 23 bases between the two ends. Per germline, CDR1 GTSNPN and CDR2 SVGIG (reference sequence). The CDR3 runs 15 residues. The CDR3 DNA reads TGTGCCTGGACCCAAGGGGCAGTCAGACGGTACGGCTACACCTTC. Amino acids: CAWTQGAVRRYGYTF.

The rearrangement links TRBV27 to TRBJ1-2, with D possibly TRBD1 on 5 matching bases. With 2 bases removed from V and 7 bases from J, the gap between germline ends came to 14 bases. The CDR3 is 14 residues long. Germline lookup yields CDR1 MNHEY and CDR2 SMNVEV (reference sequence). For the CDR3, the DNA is TGTGCCAGCAGTTTAGCCACAGGAATAGGTGGCTACACCTTC. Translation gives CASSLATGIGGYTF.

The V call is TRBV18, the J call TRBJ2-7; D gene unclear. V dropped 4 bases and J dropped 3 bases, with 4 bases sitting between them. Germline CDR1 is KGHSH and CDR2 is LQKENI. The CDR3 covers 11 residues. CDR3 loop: CASSRDYEQYF. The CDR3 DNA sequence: TGTGCCAGCTCACGAGACTACGAGCAGTACTTC.

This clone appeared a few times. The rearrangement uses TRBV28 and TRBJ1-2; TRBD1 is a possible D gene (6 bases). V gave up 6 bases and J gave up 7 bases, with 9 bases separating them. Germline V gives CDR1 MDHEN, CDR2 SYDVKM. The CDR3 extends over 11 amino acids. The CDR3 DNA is TGTGCCAGCAGGCAGGGGTTTGGCTACACCTTC. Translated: CASRQGFGYTF.

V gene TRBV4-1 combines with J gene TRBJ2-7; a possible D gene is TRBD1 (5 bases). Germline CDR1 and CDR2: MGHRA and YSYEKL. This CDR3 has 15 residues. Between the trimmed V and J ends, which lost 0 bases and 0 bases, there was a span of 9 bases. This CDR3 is CASSQDRQSSYEQYF. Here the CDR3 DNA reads TGCGCCAGCAGCCAAGACCGACAGAGCTCCTACGAGCAGTACTTC.

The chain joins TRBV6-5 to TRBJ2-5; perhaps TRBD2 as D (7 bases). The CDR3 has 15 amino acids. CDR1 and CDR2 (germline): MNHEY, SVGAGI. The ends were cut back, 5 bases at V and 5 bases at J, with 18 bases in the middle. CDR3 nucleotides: TGTGCCAGCAGTACCCGAGGAAGGGGGGGGGAGACCCAGTACTTC. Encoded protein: CASSTRGRGGETQYF.

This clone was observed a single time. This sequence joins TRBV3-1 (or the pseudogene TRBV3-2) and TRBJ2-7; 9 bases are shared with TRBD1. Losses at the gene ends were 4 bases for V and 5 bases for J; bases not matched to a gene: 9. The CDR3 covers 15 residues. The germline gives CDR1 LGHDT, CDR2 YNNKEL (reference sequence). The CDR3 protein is CASSLLQGAPHEQYF. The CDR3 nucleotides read TGTGCCAGCAGCCTTTTACAGGGGGCTCCCCACGAGCAGTACTTC.